The 7 T cell receptor beta chains listed next were all sequenced from one sample in a study of early T cells in non-severe SARS-CoV-2 infection. One entry per CDR3 protein, called by TCRdb with MiXCR from the 5' RACE reads. The sample records roughly 92,000 distinct CDR3 sequences, about an eighth being singletons. This material consisted of whole blood, taken at baseline. The receptors derive from an adult who was a healthcare worker with PCR-confirmed SARS-CoV-2 infection or an uninfected control (not recorded which).

This clonotype appeared many times. The rearrangement links TRBV29-1 to TRBJ2-5, with 7 bases fitting TRBD1. V trimming: 7 bases; J trimming: 4 bases; junction bases outside the gene matches: 12. Looked up from germline, CDR1 is SQVTM and CDR2 is ANQGSEA. The CDR3 runs 14 residues. The CDR3 DNA reads TGCAGCGACCGGCAGGGGGTAACGGGAGAGACCCAGTACTTC. The encoded protein is CSDRQGVTGETQYF.

The V gene is TRBV12-3 or TRBV12-4, the J gene TRBJ2-7; D is possibly TRBD1 (6 bases). The CDR3 covers 14 residues. The ends were cut back, 5 bases at V and 4 bases at J, with 15 bases in the middle. The chain's CDR3 is CASSMDSTSYEQYF. The CDR3 DNA reads TGTGCCAGCAGTATGGACAGTACCTCTTACGAGCAGTACTTC.

This clonotype was seen a few times. The chain couples TRBV11-3 to TRBJ2-7; 11 bases agree with TRBD1. Germline V gene sequence: CDR1 SGHNT, CDR2 YENEEA. The CDR3 runs 12 residues. V shed 11 bases, J shed 9 bases, and the junction held 9 bases outside the gene matches. The CDR3: CALWTGGNGQYF. The DNA for the CDR3 is TGTGCCCTTTGGACAGGGGGCAACGGGCAGTACTTC. Variable domain in full (rest from reference TRBV11-3 and TRBJ2-7): EAGVVQSPRYKIIEKKQPVAFWCNPISGHNTLYWYLQNLGQGPELLIRYENEEAVDDSQLPKDRFSAERLKGVDSTLKIQPAELGDSAVYLCALWTGGNGQYFGPGTRLTVT.

V usage is TRBV4-2 and J usage is TRBJ2-1; D gene ambiguous. The CDR3 is 15 amino acids. Trimming removed 1 base from V and 0 bases from J, with 7 bases in between. The germline V gene encodes CDR1 LGHNA and CDR2 YNFKEQ. CDR3 DNA: TGTGCCAGCAGCCAAGCGGCAGACTCCTACAATGAGCAGTTCTTC. Translation gives CASSQAADSYNEQFF.

This rearrangement joins TRBV20-1 to TRBJ2-2; 10 bases are shared with TRBD2. Germline V lookup: CDR1 DFQATT, CDR2 SNEGSKA (reference sequence). The V segment lost 0 bases and the J segment 6 bases; nucleotides outside the gene matches: 4. This CDR3 spans 15 amino acids. The CDR3 spells CSARDLAGDPGELFF. The CDR3 nucleotides read TGCAGTGCTAGAGATCTAGCGGGGGACCCCGGGGAGCTGTTTTTT.

The chain carries TRBV27 and TRBJ2-1, with D uncertain. Germline CDR1 MNHEY, CDR2 SMNVEV (reference sequence). The CDR3 length is 13 residues. V was pared by 4 bases and J by 9 bases, with 13 bases between. Here the CDR3 reads CASSSTTGREQFF. Here the CDR3 DNA reads TGTGCCAGCAGTTCGACGACTGGTCGTGAGCAGTTCTTC.

The V call is TRBV2, the J call TRBJ1-1; 8 bases map to TRBD1. This CDR3 has 15 amino acids. V lost 4 bases and J lost 1; bases outside the gene matches: 5. Germline V gene lookup returns CDR1 SNHLY and CDR2 FYNNEI. The DNA for the CDR3 is TGTGCCAGCAGTGCACAGGGGGTTGAGAACACTGAAGCTTTCTTT. Translating gives CASSAQGVENTEAFF.